Detailed here is one T cell receptor beta chain. Produced via immunoSEQ multiplex PCR; TCRdb's table is partial and in-frame only. This table holds roughly 330,000 clones, about nine tenths found once. This sample is part of a study of blood T cell repertoires in COVID-19. Germline CDR1 SGHRS, CDR2 YFSETQ. This CDR3 spans 15 amino acids. V lost 1 base to trimming and J lost 0 bases, with 10 bases between them. The sequenced sample was PBMCs or T cells enriched from blood (not recorded which). This TCR was recovered from a woman between 18 and 29 years old who had recovered from COVID-19. The chain uses TRBV5-1 and TRBJ1-1; D unresolved. CDR3 protein: CASSLSAGVNTEAFF. The DNA of the CDR3 is TGCGCCAGCAGCTTGTCCGCCGGGGTGAACACTGAAGCTTTCTTT.